Following are 24 T cell receptor beta chains from one sample sequenced in a study of T cell responses to AZD1222 COVID-19 vaccine. Libraries were prepared by immunoSEQ multiplex PCR; TCRdb keeps only in-frame clonotypes and omits some of them. The table shows about 130,000 clones, with roughly 87% occurring only once. The sequences come from peripheral blood, collected on day 0 of AZD1222 vaccination. Receptors originate from an adult in good health.

This clone was seen a handful of times. This chain connects TRBV4-2 to TRBJ2-5; no clear D gene. V lost 0 bases to trimming and J lost 4 bases, with 6 bases between them. The CDR3 is made up of 13 amino acids. The germline V gene encodes CDR1 LGHNA and CDR2 YNFKEQ. CDR3 sequence: CASSQENPETQYF. The DNA for the CDR3 is TGTGCCAGCAGCCAAGAAAATCCAGAGACCCAGTACTTC.

The chain joins TRBV30 to TRBJ1-3, with 10 bases matching TRBD1. Germline V lookup: CDR1 GTSNPN, CDR2 SVGIG (reference sequence). Trimming at V came to 1 base and at J to 0 bases, leaving 12 bases not matched to a gene. The CDR3 contains 19 residues. The CDR3 nucleotides are TGTGCCTGGAGTGGACCGGGACAGGGGACCATCAGCTCTGGAAACACCATATATTTT. It translates to CAWSGPGQGTISSGNTIYF.

Comments on this clone: Distinct nucleotide sequences in the sample also encode this CDR3. Here the CDR3 reads CASSPRGNTEAFF. Written as DNA, the CDR3 is TGTGCCAGCTCACCACGTGGGAACACTGAAGCTTTCTTT. The genes are TRBV18 and TRBJ1-1; D is unresolved. The ends were cut back, 1 base at V and 1 base at J, with 4 bases in the middle. CDR3 length: 13 residues. CDR1 KGHSH and CDR2 LQKENI come from the germline V gene.

The chain uses TRBV30 and TRBJ2-2; 7 bases agree with TRBD1. Unmatched junction bases numbered 1, after V lost 5 bases and J lost 1 base. Germline V gene sequence: CDR1 GTSNPN, CDR2 SVGIG (reference sequence). The CDR3 spans 13 residues. The CDR3: CAWDRVNTGELFF. DNA of the CDR3: TGTGCCTGGGACAGGGTGAACACCGGGGAGCTGTTTTTT.

This chain joins TRBV9 and TRBJ2-2; D remains unclear. From germline, CDR1 is SGDLS and CDR2 YYNGEE. The germline V and J ends were trimmed by 4 bases and 7 bases, with 17 bases remaining between them. The CDR3 is made up of 15 amino acids. The DNA for the CDR3 is TGTGCCAGCAGCCCAATGGAGTCCGGGTTCGGGGAGCTGTTTTTT. Encoded protein: CASSPMESGFGELFF.

The chain recombines TRBV9 with TRBJ2-5; D is perhaps TRBD2 (6 bases). CDR3 length: 15 residues. Germline V gives CDR1 SGDLS, CDR2 YYNGEE. V was pared by 4 bases and J by 1 base, with 14 bases between. The CDR3 here is CASSIGGSPQETQYF. The CDR3 DNA is TGTGCCAGCAGCATAGGAGGGTCTCCCCAAGAGACCCAGTACTTC.

This clone was recorded only once. V usage is TRBV5-1 and J usage is TRBJ2-7; 7 bases agree with TRBD1. The CDR3 has 16 amino acids. The V segment lost 0 bases and the J segment 5 bases; nucleotides outside the gene matches: 11. Per the germline V gene, CDR1 is SGHRS and CDR2 is YFSETQ. The CDR3 is CASSLDGQEAKDEQYF. The CDR3 nucleotides are TGCGCCAGCAGCTTGGATGGACAGGAGGCCAAGGACGAGCAGTACTTC.

The CDR3 DNA is TGCAGCGTTGCCGGGGTCTACGAGCAGTACTTC. Translation gives CSVAGVYEQYF. The rearrangement joins TRBV29-1 to TRBJ2-7, with D possibly being TRBD2 (5 bases). The CDR3 sequence is 11 residues long. Trimming stripped 4 bases from V and 3 bases from J, with 7 bases between. The germline V gene has CDR1 SQVTM and CDR2 ANQGSEA.

J is TRBJ2-5 and V is TRBV5-1, with TRBD1 as a possible D gene (6 bases). Trimming took off 4 bases at V and 1 base at J, with 8 bases between the two ends. Per the germline V gene, CDR1 is SGHRS and CDR2 is YFSETQ. This CDR3 comprises 13 residues. The CDR3 loop reads CASSTDSQETQYF. CDR3 DNA sequence: TGCGCCAGCAGCACGGACAGCCAAGAGACCCAGTACTTC.

The chain is built from TRBV7-3 and TRBJ2-7; 9 bases match TRBD1. The V gene's germline CDR1 is SGHTA and CDR2 FQGTGA. V was clipped by 5 bases and J by 6 bases; unmatched bases: 5. There are 13 residues in the CDR3. Written as DNA, the CDR3 is TGTGCCAGCAGCAAGGACAGGGGCCTCGAGCAGTACTTC. This encodes CASSKDRGLEQYF.

In DNA, the CDR3 is TGCGCCAGCGCCATAGGGGACAGGGCAGGGGAGCAGTACTTC. This encodes CASAIGDRAGEQYF. The chain has TRBV5-1 and TRBJ2-7, with TRBD1 identical over 9 bases. This CDR3 is 14 amino acids long. Trimming removed 7 bases from V and 7 bases from J; junction bases left unmatched: 12. The germline gives CDR1 SGHRS, CDR2 YFSETQ.

Only one count was recorded for this clone. The chain combines TRBV7-8 with TRBJ1-1; 9 bases align to TRBD1. V was clipped by 2 bases and J by 1 base; unmatched bases: 8. The CDR3 is 17 amino acids. Germline CDR1 SGHVS, CDR2 FQNEAQ. The CDR3 here is CASSLQDRGVENTEAFF. In nucleotides, the CDR3 is TGTGCCAGCAGCTTACAAGACAGGGGGGTAGAGAACACTGAAGCTTTCTTT.

The chain uses TRBV6-2 or TRBV6-3 and TRBJ2-3; 12 nucleotides align to TRBD2. Germline V lookup: CDR1 MNHEY, CDR2 SVGEGT. The CDR3 totals 15 residues. V shed 6 bases, J shed 4 bases, and the junction held 5 bases outside the gene matches. The CDR3 protein is CASSQLAGGADTQYF. The CDR3, as DNA: TGTGCCAGCAGCCAACTAGCGGGGGGCGCAGATACGCAGTATTTT.

This clone was counted once. The chain recombines TRBV20-1 with TRBJ2-7, with no clear D. Trimming pared 3 bases from V and 2 bases from J, leaving 11 bases between. From germline, CDR1 is DFQATT and CDR2 SNEGSKA (reference sequence). The CDR3 has 13 amino acids. CDR3 nucleotide sequence: TGCAGTGCTAGTGGAGACGCCCCCTACGAGCAGTACTTC. It yields the protein CSASGDAPYEQYF.

This chain joins TRBV11-2 and TRBJ1-1, with 9 bases lining up with TRBD1. The V gene end was trimmed by 5 bases and the J gene end by 0 bases; junction bases not matched to a gene: 4. Germline V gene data show CDR1 as SGHAT and CDR2 as FQNNGV. The CDR3 runs 15 residues. As DNA, the CDR3 is TGTGCCAGCAGCCAGGGGACAGGGATGAACACTGAAGCTTTCTTT. Residues: CASSQGTGMNTEAFF.

The chain joins TRBV6-1 to TRBJ1-5, with D perhaps matching TRBD1 (5 bases). Deletions cut 2 bases from V and 6 bases from J, with 20 bases between. CDR1 is MNHNS and CDR2 is SASEGT in the germline V gene. This CDR3 has 17 residues. CDR3 DNA: TGTGCCAGCAGTGAAAGGGGAGACATACGAAGTAGTCAGCCCCAGCATTTT. Translated, it gives CASSERGDIRSSQPQHF.

This clone occurred many times. V usage is TRBV2 and J usage is TRBJ2-5; unclear D gene. CDR1 is SNHLY and CDR2 is FYNNEI in the germline V gene. The CDR3 loop spans 14 amino acids. V lost 4 bases to trimming and J lost 1 base, with 10 bases between them. The CDR3 reads CASSVRPGQETQYF. CDR3 DNA sequence: TGTGCCAGCAGTGTACGTCCGGGCCAAGAGACCCAGTACTTC.

The chain has TRBV9 and TRBJ2-2, with D perhaps TRBD1 (5 bases). Trimming stripped 1 base from V and 4 bases from J, with 11 bases between. Germline V gives CDR1 SGDLS, CDR2 YYNGEE. The CDR3 sequence is 15 residues long. The CDR3 protein is CASSVRGTGTGELFF. As DNA, the CDR3 is TGTGCCAGCAGCGTAAGGGGCACTGGCACCGGGGAGCTGTTTTTT.

As for this clone: Different DNA sequences within this sample yield the same CDR3. The chain has TRBV6-1 and TRBJ1-5; D is unresolved. Trimming pared 2 bases from V and 5 bases from J, leaving 10 bases between. The CDR3 is made up of 14 amino acids. Germline CDR1 MNHNS, CDR2 SASEGT. This CDR3 reads CASSEISIDQPQHF. The CDR3 nucleotides read TGTGCCAGCAGTGAAATTTCTATAGATCAGCCCCAGCATTTT.

The V and J genes are TRBV18 and TRBJ1-4, with TRBD1 matching over 11 bases. CDR3 size: 16 residues. The V segment lost 5 bases and the J segment 5 bases; nucleotides outside the gene matches: 7. The germline CDR1 and CDR2 sequences are KGHSH and LQKENI. For the CDR3, the DNA is TGTGCCAGCTCATTCGGACAGGGGGCACTAAATGAAAAACTGTTTTTT. It codes for CASSFGQGALNEKLFF.

The rearrangement joins TRBV18 to TRBJ2-2; either TRBD1 or TRBD2 may supply D (5 bases each). Trimming left V 2 bases short and J 6 bases short, with 19 bases between. The CDR3 has 17 residues. The germline V gene has CDR1 KGHSH and CDR2 LQKENI. CDR3 nucleotide sequence: TGTGCCAGCTCACCAGAGGGGCCAGGGAAATTATCCGGGGAGCTGTTTTTT. As protein: CASSPEGPGKLSGELFF.

The chain has TRBV7-2 and TRBJ2-1, with D possibly being TRBD2 (7 bases). This CDR3 is 15 amino acids long. Trimming took off 1 base at V and 6 bases at J, with 13 bases between the two ends. Germline V gene sequence: CDR1 SGHTA, CDR2 FQGNSA. DNA for the CDR3: TGTGCCAGCAGCTTAGTTGGGGGGGGCCGCAATGAGCAGTTCTTC. As protein: CASSLVGGGRNEQFF.

In its sample, this clone was seen once. J is TRBJ2-3 and V is TRBV28, with D maybe TRBD1 (6 bases). Deletions cut 7 bases from V and 3 bases from J, with 14 bases between. Germline V gene data show CDR1 as MDHEN and CDR2 as SYDVKM. This CDR3 comprises 14 residues. The CDR3 nucleotides are TGTGCCAGCACCCACAGGGTAGGGACAGATACGCAGTATTTT. Protein sequence: CASTHRVGTDTQYF.

This chain joins TRBV7-2 and TRBJ1-1, with a possible D match to TRBD1 (5 bases). The ends were cut back, 6 bases at V and 2 bases at J, with 13 bases in the middle. CDR1 is SGHTA, CDR2 FQGNSA, per germline. CDR3 size: 14 residues. The CDR3 nucleotides are TGTGCCAGCAGTCGGGACCGACGAAACACTGAAGCTTTCTTT. Amino acids: CASSRDRRNTEAFF.